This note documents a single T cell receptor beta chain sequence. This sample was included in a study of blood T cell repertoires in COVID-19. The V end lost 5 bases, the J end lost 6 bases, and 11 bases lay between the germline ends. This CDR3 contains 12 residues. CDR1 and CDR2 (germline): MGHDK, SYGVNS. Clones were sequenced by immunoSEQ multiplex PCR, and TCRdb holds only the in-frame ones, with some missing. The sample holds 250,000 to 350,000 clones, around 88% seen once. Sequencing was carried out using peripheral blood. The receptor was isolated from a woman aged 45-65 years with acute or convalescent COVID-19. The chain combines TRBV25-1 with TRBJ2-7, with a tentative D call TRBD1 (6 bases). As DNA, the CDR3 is TGTGCCAGCAGTTCCAGGGGACGCGAGCAGTACTTC. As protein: CASSSRGREQYF.